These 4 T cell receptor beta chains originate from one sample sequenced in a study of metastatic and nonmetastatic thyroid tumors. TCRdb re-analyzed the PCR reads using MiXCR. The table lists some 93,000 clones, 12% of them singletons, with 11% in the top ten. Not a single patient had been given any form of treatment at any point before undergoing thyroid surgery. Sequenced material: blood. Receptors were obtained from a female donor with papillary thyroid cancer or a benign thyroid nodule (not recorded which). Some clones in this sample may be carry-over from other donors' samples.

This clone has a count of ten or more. CDR3 DNA sequence: TGTGCCAGTAGCATCAACGGCGGGAGCTCAAATACGCAGTATTTT. Protein product: CASSINGGSSNTQYF. The rearrangement links TRBV19 to TRBJ2-3; TRBD2 matches 7 bases. Losses at the gene ends were 6 bases for V and 7 bases for J; bases not matched to a gene: 13. The CDR3 runs to 15 residues. CDR1 LNHDA and CDR2 SQIVND come from the germline V gene (reference sequence).

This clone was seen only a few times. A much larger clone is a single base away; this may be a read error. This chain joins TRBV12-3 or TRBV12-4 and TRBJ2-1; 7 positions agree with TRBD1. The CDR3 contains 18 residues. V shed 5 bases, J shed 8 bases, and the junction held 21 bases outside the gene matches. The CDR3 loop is CASSPSGRGKGDGDEQFF. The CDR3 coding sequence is TGTGCCAGCAGTCCCTCGGGCAGGGGGAAGGGGGACGGGGATGAGCAGTTCTTC.

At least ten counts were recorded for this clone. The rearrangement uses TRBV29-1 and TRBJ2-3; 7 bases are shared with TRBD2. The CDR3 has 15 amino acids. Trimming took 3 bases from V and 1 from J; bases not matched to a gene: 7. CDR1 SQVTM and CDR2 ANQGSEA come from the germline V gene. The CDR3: CSVEGGRGGTDTQYF. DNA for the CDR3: TGCAGCGTTGAGGGAGGGAGGGGTGGCACAGATACGCAGTATTTT.

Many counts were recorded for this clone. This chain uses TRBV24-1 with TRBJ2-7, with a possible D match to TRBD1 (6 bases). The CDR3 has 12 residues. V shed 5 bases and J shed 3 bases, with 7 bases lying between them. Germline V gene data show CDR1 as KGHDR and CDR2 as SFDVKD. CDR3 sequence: CATSVQGYEQYF. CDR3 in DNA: TGTGCCACCAGTGTACAGGGCTACGAGCAGTACTTC.